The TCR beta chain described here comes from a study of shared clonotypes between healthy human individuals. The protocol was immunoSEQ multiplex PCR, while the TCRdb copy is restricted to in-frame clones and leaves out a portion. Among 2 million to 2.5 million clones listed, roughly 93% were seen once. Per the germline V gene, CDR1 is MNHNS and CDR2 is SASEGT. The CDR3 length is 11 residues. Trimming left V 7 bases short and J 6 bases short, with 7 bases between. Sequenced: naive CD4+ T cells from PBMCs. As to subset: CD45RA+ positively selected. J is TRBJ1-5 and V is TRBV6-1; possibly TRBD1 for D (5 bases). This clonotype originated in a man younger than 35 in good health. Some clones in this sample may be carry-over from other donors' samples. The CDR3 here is CASTGGQPQHF. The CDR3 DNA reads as TGTGCCAGCACCGGGGGTCAGCCCCAGCATTTT.